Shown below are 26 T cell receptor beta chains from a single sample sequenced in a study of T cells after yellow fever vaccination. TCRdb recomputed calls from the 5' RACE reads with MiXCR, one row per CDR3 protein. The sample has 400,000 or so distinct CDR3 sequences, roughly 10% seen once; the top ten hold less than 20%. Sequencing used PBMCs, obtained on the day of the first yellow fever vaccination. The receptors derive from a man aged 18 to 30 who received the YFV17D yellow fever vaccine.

CDR3 DNA: TGTGCCAGCAGTCTCGGCAGGGGGCTTGGTGAAGCGGGCTCCTACGAGCAGTACGTC. Encoded protein: CASSLGRGLGEAGSYEQYV. The V call is TRBV28, the J call TRBJ2-7; 8 bases are a match to TRBD1. Looked up from germline, CDR1 is MDHEN and CDR2 is SYDVKM. Germline trimming cut 5 bases from V and 0 bases from J; bases unmatched to any gene: 18. The length of the CDR3 is 19 residues.

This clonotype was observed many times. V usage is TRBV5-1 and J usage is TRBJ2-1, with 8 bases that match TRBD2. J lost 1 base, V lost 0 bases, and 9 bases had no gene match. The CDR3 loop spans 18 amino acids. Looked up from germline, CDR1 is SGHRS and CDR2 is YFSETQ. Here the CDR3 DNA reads TGCGCCAGCAGCTTGGGTGCTCTCGCGGGGGGTTCCTACAATGAGCAGTTCTTC. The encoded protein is CASSLGALAGGSYNEQFF.

In DNA, the CDR3 is TGTGCCAGCAGTAAGCAGGGCCCCAGCAATCAGCCCCAGCATTTT. Protein sequence: CASSKQGPSNQPQHF. V is TRBV12-3 or TRBV12-4 and J is TRBJ1-5; maybe TRBD1 (5 bases). CDR3 size: 15 residues. The ends were cut back, 5 bases at V and 1 base at J, with 12 bases in the middle.

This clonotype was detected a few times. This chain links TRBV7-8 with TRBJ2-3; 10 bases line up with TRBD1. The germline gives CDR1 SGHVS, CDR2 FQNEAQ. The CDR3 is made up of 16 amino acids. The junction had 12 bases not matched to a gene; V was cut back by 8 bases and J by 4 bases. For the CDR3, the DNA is TGTGCCAGCTCCTTTCTGGACAGGGGGATTCCAGATACGCAGTATTTT. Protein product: CASSFLDRGIPDTQYF.

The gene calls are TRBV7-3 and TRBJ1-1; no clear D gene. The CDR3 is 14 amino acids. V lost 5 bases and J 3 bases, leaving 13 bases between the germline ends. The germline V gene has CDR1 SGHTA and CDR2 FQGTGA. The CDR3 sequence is CASSAQWTDTEAFF. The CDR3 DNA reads TGTGCCAGCAGCGCCCAATGGACTGACACTGAAGCTTTCTTT.

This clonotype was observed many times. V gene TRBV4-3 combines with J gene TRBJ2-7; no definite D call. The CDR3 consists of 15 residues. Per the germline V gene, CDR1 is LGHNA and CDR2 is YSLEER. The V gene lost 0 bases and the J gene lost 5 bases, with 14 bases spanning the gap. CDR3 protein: CASSQDISAPNEQYF. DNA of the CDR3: TGCGCCAGCAGCCAAGATATCAGCGCCCCAAACGAGCAGTACTTC.

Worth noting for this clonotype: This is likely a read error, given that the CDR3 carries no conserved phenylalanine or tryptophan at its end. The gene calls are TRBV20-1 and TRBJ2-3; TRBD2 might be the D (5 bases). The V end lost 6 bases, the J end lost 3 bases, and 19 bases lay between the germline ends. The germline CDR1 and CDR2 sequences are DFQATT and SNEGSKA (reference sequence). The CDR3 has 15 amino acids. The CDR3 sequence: CSAPGRDLGTDTQYL. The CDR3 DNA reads TGCAGTGCGCCGGGCCGGGATCTGGGTACAGATACGCAGTATCTT.

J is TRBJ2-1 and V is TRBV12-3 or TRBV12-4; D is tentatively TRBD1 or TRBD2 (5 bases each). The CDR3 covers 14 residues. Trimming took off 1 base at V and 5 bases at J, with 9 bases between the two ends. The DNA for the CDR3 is TGTGCCAGCAGTTTAGGAGGGGAGAACAATGAGCAGTTCTTC. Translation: CASSLGGENNEQFF.

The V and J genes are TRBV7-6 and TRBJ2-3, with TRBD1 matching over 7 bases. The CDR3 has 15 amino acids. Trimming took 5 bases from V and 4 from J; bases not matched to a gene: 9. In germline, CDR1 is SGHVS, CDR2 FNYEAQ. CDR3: CASSHLQGTPDTQYF. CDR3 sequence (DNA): TGTGCCAGCAGCCACCTACAGGGGACCCCAGATACGCAGTATTTT.

The CDR3, as DNA: TGCGCCAGCAGCCATCCCGAGGTGGCGGATACGCAGTATTTT. Its translation is CASSHPEVADTQYF. The chain employs TRBV4-1 and TRBJ2-3; D unresolved. CDR1 and CDR2 (germline): MGHRA, YSYEKL. Trimming took 3 bases from V and 6 from J, leaving 13 bases between them. The CDR3 consists of 14 residues.

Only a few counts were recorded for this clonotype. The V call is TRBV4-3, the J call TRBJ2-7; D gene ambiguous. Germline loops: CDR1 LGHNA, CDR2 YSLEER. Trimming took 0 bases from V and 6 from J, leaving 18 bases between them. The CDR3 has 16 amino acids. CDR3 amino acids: CASSQDYGIPTGEQYF. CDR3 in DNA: TGCGCCAGCAGCCAAGATTACGGAATCCCAACCGGCGAGCAGTACTTC.

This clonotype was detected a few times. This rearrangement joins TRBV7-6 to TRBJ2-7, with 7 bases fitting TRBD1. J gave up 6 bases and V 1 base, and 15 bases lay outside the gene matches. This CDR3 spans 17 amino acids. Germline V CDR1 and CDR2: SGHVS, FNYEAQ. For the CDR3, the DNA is TGTGCCAGCAGCTTAGGAATGGGACAGCCGATTACGGGCGAGCAGTACTTC. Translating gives CASSLGMGQPITGEQYF.

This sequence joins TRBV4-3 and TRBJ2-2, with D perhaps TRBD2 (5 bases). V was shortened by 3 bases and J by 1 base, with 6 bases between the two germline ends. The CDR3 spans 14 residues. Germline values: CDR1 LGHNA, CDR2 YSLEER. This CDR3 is CASSHGLNTGELFF. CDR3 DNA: TGCGCCAGCAGCCACGGACTGAACACCGGGGAGCTGTTTTTT.

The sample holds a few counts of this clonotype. CDR3: CASSVSGTGPLNTEAFF. CDR3 nucleotide sequence: TGCGCCAGCAGCGTATCCGGGACAGGGCCCCTGAACACTGAAGCTTTCTTT. The V gene is TRBV5-1, the J gene TRBJ1-1; 9 nucleotides agree with TRBD1. The CDR3 covers 17 residues. Losses at the gene ends were 4 bases for V and 0 bases for J; bases not matched to a gene: 10. Germline-derived CDR1 and CDR2 are SGHRS and YFSETQ.

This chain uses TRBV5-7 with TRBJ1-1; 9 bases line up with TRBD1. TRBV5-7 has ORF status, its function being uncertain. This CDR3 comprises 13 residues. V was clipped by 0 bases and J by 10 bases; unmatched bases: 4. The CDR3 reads CASSLVRQGGAFF. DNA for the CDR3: TGTGCCAGCAGCTTGGTGAGACAGGGGGGAGCTTTCTTT.

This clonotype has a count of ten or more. The CDR3 nucleotides read TGTGCCAGCAGCCCCCAAGCCGGACGAGGCATTCAGTACTTC. This encodes CASSPQAGRGIQYF. V and J are TRBV7-2 and TRBJ2-4; D unresolved. Looked up from germline, CDR1 is SGHTA and CDR2 is FQGNSA. CDR3 length: 14 residues. V shed 5 bases and J shed 9 bases, with 17 bases lying between them.

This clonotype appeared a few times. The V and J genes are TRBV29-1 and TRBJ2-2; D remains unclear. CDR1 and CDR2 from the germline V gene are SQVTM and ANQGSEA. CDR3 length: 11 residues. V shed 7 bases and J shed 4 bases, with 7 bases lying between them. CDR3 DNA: TGCAGCGGCCTTGTCACCGGGGAGCTGTTTTTT. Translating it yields CSGLVTGELFF.

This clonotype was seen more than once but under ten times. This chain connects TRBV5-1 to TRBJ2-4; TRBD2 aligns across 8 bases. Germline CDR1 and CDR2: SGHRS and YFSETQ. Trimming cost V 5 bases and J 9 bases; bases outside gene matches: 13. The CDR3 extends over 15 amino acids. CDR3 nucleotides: TGCGCCAGCAGACGTGTGGTGGGACTAGAGAGCATTCAGTACTTC. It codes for CASRRVVGLESIQYF. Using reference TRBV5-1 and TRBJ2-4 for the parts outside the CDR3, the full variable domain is KAGVTQTPRYLIKTRGQQVTLSCSPISGHRSVSWYQQTPGQGLQFLFEYFSETQRNKGNFPGRFSGRQFSNSRSEMNVSTLELGDSALYLCASRRVVGLESIQYFGAGTRLSVL.

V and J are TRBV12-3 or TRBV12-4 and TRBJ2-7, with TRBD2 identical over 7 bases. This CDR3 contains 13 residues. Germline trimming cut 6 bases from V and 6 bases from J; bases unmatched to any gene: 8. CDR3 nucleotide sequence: TGTGCCAGCAGCCGAACTAGCGTAGGCGAGCAGTACGTC. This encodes CASSRTSVGEQYV.

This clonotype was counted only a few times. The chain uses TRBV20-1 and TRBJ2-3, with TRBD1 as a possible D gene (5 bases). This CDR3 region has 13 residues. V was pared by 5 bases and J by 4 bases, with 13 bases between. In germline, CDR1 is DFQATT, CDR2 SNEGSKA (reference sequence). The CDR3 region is CSALRAPADTQYF. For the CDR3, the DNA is TGCAGTGCTCTCAGGGCCCCCGCAGATACGCAGTATTTT.

CDR3 loop: CASSPPGVDAQYF. The CDR3 nucleotides are TGTGCCAGCTCACCACCGGGCGTAGATGCCCAGTACTTC. The V call is TRBV18, the J call TRBJ2-5; no firm D call. The CDR3 is 13 amino acids. From germline, CDR1 is KGHSH and CDR2 LQKENI. V lost 0 bases to trimming and J lost 9 bases, with 11 bases between them.

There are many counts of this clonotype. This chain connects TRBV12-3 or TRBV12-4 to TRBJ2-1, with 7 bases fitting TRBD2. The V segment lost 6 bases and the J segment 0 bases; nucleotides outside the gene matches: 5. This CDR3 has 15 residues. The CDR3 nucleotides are TGTGCCAGCAGAGGAGCGGGGAGCTCCTACAATGAGCAGTTCTTC. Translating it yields CASRGAGSSYNEQFF.

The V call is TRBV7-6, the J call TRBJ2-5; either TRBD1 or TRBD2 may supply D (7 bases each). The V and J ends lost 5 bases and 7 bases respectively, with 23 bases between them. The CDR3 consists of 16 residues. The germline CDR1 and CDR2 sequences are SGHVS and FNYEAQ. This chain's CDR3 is CASSPGGGRADVTQYF. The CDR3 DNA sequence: TGTGCCAGCAGCCCAGGGGGGGGCAGGGCCGATGTGACCCAGTACTTC. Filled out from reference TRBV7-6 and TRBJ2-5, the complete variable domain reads GAGVSQSPRYKVTKRGQDVALRCDPISGHVSLYWYRQALGQGPEFLTYFNYEAQQDKSGLPNDRFSAERPEGSISTLTIQRTEQRDSAMYRCASSPGGGRADVTQYFGPGTRLLVL.

The CDR3 here is CSARVAGTSYEQYF. The CDR3, as DNA: TGCAGTGCTAGAGTGGCGGGGACCTCCTACGAGCAGTACTTC. The chain recombines TRBV20-1 with TRBJ2-7; possibly TRBD2 for D (6 bases). This CDR3 has 14 residues. Trimming took off 1 base at V and 0 bases at J, with 10 bases between the two ends. From germline, CDR1 is DFQATT and CDR2 SNEGSKA (reference sequence).

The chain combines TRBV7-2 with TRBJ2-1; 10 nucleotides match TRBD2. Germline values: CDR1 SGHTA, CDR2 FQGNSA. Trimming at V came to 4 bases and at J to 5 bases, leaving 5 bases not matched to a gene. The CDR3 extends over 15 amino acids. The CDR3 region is CASSSKRGGHNEQFF. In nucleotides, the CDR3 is TGTGCCAGCAGCTCTAAGCGGGGGGGCCACAATGAGCAGTTCTTC. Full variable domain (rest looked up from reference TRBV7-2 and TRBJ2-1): GAGVSQSPSNKVTEKGKDVELRCDPISGHTALYWYRQSLGQGLEFLIYFQGNSAPDKSGLPSDRFSAERTGGSVSTLTIQRTQQEDSAVYLCASSSKRGGHNEQFFGPGTRLTVL.

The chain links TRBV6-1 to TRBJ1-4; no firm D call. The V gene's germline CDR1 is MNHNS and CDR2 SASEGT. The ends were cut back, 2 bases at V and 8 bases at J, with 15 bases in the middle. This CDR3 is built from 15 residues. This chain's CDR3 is CASSESRVTAEKLFF. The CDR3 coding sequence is TGTGCCAGCAGTGAATCGCGGGTAACAGCCGAAAAACTGTTTTTT.